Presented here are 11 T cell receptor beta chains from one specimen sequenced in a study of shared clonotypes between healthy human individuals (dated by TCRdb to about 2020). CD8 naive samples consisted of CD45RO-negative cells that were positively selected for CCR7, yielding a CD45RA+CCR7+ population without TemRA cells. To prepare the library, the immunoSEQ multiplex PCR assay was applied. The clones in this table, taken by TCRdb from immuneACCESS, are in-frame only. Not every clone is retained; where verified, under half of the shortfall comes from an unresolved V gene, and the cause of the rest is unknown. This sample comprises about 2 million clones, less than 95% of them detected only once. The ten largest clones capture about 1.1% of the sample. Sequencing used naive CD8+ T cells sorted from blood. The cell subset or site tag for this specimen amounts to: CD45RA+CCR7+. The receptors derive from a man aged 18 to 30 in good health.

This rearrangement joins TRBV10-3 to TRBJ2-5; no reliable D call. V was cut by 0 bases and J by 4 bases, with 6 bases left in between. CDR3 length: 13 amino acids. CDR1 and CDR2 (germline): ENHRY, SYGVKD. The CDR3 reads CAISESIAETQYF. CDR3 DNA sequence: TGTGCCATCAGTGAGTCGATAGCAGAGACCCAGTACTTC.

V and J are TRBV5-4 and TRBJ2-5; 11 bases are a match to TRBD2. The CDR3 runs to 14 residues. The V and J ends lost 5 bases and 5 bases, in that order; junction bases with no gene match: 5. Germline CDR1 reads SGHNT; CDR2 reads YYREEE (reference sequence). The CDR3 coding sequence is TGTGCCAGCAGGACTAGCGGGGAGGGGGAGACCCAGTACTTC. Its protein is CASRTSGEGETQYF.

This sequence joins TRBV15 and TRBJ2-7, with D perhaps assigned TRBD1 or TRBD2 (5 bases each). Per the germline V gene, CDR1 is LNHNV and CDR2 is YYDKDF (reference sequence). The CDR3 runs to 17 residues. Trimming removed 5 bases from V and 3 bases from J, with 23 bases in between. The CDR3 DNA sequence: TGTGCCACCAGCCCATTCGGGGCTCAAAAGGGATTCTACGAGCAGTACTTC. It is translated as CATSPFGAQKGFYEQYF.

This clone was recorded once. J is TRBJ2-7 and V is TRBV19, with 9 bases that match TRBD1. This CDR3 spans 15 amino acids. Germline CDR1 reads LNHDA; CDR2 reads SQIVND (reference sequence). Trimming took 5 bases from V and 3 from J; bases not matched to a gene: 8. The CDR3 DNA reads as TGTGCCAGTAGTGGCCGGGACAGGGATTTCTACGAGCAGTACTTC. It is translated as CASSGRDRDFYEQYF.

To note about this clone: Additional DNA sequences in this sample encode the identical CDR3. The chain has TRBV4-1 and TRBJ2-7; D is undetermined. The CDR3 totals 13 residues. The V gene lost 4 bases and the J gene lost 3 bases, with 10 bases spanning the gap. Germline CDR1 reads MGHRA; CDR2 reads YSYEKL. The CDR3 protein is CASSPPDDYEQYF. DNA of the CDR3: TGCGCCAGCAGCCCTCCAGACGACTACGAGCAGTACTTC.

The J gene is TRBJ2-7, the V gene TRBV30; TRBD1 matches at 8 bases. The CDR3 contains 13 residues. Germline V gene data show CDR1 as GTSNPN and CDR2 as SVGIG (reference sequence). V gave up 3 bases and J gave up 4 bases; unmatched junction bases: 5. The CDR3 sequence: CAWRDRGFYEQYF. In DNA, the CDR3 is TGTGCCTGGAGAGACAGGGGTTTTTACGAGCAGTACTTC.

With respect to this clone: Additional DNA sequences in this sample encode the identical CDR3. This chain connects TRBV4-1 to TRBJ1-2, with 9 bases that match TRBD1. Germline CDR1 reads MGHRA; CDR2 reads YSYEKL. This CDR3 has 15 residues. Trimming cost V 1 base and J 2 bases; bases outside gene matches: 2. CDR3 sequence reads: CASSQVGQGNYGYTF. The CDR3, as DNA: TGCGCCAGCAGCCAAGTGGGACAGGGAAACTATGGCTACACCTTC.

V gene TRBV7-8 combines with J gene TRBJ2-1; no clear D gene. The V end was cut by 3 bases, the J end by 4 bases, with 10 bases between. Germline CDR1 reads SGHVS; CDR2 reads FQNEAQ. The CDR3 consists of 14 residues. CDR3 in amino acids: CASSFQSIYNEQFF. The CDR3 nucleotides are TGTGCCAGCAGCTTCCAGAGCATATACAATGAGCAGTTCTTC.

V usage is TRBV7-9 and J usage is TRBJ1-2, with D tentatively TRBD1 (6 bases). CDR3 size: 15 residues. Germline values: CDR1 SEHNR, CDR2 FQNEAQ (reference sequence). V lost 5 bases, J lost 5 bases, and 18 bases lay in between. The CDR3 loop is CASSHGQPFGYGYTF. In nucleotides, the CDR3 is TGTGCCAGCAGCCACGGACAGCCTTTTGGGTATGGCTACACCTTC.

CDR3 amino acids: CASSLATGDWELFF. For the CDR3, the DNA is TGCGCCAGCAGCTTGGCAACGGGAGACTGGGAGCTGTTTTTT. The chain has TRBV5-1 and TRBJ2-2, with D perhaps TRBD2 (6 bases). Trimming removed 0 bases at V and 9 bases at J, with 12 bases between. The length of the CDR3 is 14 residues. The germline gives CDR1 SGHRS, CDR2 YFSETQ.

The CDR3 DNA reads as TGTGCCAGCAGCTCCTCGACAGGGGTAGTCGGTAATGAGCAGTTCTTC. Protein: CASSSSTGVVGNEQFF. The gene calls are TRBV7-9 and TRBJ2-1; 8 bases map to TRBD1. J gave up 7 bases and V 4 bases, and 12 bases lay outside the gene matches. The CDR3 consists of 16 residues. The V gene's germline CDR1 is SEHNR and CDR2 FQNEAQ (reference sequence).